This T cell receptor beta chain was obtained from a study of blood T cell repertoires in COVID-19. In the study overall: Acute and convalescent COVID-19 specimens originated in the United States, Italy and Spain.

TCRdb keeps only in-frame clones here, not all; method: immunoSEQ multiplex PCR. The data show approximately 96,000 clones, approximately 91% seen once. The CDR3 spans 17 residues. Germline V gives CDR1 SEHNR, CDR2 FQNEAQ (reference sequence). The germline V and J ends were trimmed by 0 bases and 0 bases, with 12 bases remaining between them. The sequence derives from an elderly woman with acute or convalescent COVID-19. What was sequenced was peripheral blood. The J gene is TRBJ1-5, the V gene TRBV7-9; D is ambiguous. For the CDR3, the DNA is TGTGCCAGCAGCTTAGCGGGAGCTAAGAGTAGCAATCAGCCCCAGCATTTT. This sequence encodes CASSLAGAKSSNQPQHF. Complete variable domain (other parts from reference TRBV7-9 and TRBJ1-5): DTGVSQNPRHKITKRGQNVTFRCDPISEHNRLYWYRQTLGQGPEFLTYFQNEAQLEKSRLLSDRFSAERPKGSFSTLEIQRTEQGDSAMYLCASSLAGAKSSNQPQHFGDGTRLSIL.